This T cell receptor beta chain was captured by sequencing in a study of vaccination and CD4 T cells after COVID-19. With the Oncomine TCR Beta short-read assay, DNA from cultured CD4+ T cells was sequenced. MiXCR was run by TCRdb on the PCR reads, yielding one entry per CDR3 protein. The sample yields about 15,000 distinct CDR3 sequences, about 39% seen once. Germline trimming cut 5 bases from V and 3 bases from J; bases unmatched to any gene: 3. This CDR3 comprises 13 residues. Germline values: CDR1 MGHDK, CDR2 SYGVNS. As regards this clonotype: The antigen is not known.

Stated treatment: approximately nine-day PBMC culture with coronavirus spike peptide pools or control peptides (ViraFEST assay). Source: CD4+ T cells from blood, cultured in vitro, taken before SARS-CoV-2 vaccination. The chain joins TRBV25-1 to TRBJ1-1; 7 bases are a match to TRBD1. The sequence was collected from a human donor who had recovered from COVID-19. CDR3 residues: CASSSTGDTEAFF. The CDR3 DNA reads TGTGCCAGCAGTTCAACAGGGGACACTGAAGCTTTCTTT.